These 19 T cell receptor beta chains were all obtained from the same sample, sequenced in a study of CD8 T cells in ankylosing spondylitis. Their target antigens are unknown. TCRdb called the 5' RACE reads again in MiXCR, with one record for every CDR3 protein. The repertoire holds some 400,000 distinct CDR3 sequences, about a fifth seen once, with about 15% in the top ten. The study's findings and limits: There was a TCR beta motif, made of fewer than 10 highly homologous variants, that appeared characteristic of ankylosing spondylitis blood.

The specimen was blood, either unsorted or a sorted T cell fraction (not recorded which). These TCRs come from a male donor with ankylosing spondylitis.

The chain has TRBV18 and TRBJ1-1; D unresolved. Deletions cut 0 bases from V and 10 bases from J, with 15 bases between. This CDR3 region has 14 residues. CDR1 KGHSH and CDR2 LQKENI come from the germline V gene. Here the CDR3 reads CASSPPSGKSGAFF. The CDR3, as DNA: TGTGCCAGCTCACCACCATCGGGGAAATCTGGAGCTTTCTTT. The full variable domain, with the rest looked up from reference TRBV18 and TRBJ1-1, is NAGVMQNPRHLVRRRGQEARLRCSPMKGHSHVYWYRQLPEEGLKFMVYLQKENIIDESGMPKERFSAEFPKEGPSILRIQQVVRGDSAAYFCASSPPSGKSGAFFGQGTRLTVV.

This clonotype was found a few times. The chain couples TRBV6-2 or TRBV6-3 to TRBJ2-3; 7 bases are shared with TRBD1. The CDR3 has 15 amino acids. The V gene end was trimmed by 8 bases and the J gene end by 1 base; junction bases not matched to a gene: 9. The germline CDR1 and CDR2 sequences are MNHEY and SVGEGT. This chain's CDR3 is CASASPGQRTDTQYF. The CDR3 DNA reads as TGTGCCAGCGCTTCTCCGGGACAGCGCACAGATACGCAGTATTTT.

J is TRBJ1-1 and V is TRBV5-1, with D maybe TRBD1 (5 bases). There are 13 residues in the CDR3. Trimming stripped 0 bases from V and 7 bases from J, with 10 bases between. Germline-derived CDR1 and CDR2 are SGHRS and YFSETQ. CDR3 nucleotide sequence: TGCGCCAGCAGCTTGGCCGGGACGGTTGAAGCTTTCTTT. Residues: CASSLAGTVEAFF.

The CDR3 sequence is CASSPVSLAGSTDTQYF. The CDR3 coding sequence is TGTGCCAGCAGCCCAGTATCACTAGCGGGGAGCACAGATACGCAGTATTTT. The V call is TRBV2, the J call TRBJ2-3; 10 bases align to TRBD2. This CDR3 is 17 amino acids long. The trim removed 6 bases at V and 0 bases at J, leaving 9 bases unmatched. Germline loops: CDR1 SNHLY, CDR2 FYNNEI.

V and J are TRBV7-9 and TRBJ1-5; D gene unclear. Germline loops: CDR1 SEHNR, CDR2 FQNEAQ (reference sequence). V shed 5 bases and J shed 2 bases, with 16 bases lying between them. The CDR3 spans 16 residues. The CDR3 sequence: CASSPLEDLGNQPQHF. The CDR3 DNA sequence: TGTGCCAGCAGCCCACTGGAGGACTTAGGCAATCAGCCCCAGCATTTT.

This clonotype has just a few counts. The V gene is TRBV19, the J gene TRBJ2-2; perhaps TRBD2 as D (6 bases). CDR3 length: 14 amino acids. Germline CDR1 LNHDA, CDR2 SQIVND (reference sequence). Trimming stripped 7 bases from V and 1 base from J, with 10 bases between. This CDR3 is CASNTEGNTGELFF. The CDR3 nucleotides are TGTGCCAGTAATACGGAGGGGAACACCGGGGAGCTGTTTTTT.

In this sample, this clonotype turned up a few times. V gene TRBV5-5 combines with J gene TRBJ2-2, with 9 positions matching TRBD2. The CDR3 extends over 16 amino acids. Losses at the gene ends were 2 bases for V and 1 base for J; bases not matched to a gene: 3. Germline-derived CDR1 and CDR2 are SGHKS and YYEKEE (reference sequence). This chain's CDR3 is CASSLGLALNTGELFF. Here the CDR3 DNA reads TGTGCCAGCAGCTTAGGACTAGCGTTGAACACCGGGGAGCTGTTTTTT.

This clonotype was recorded a few times. The chain joins TRBV12-3 or TRBV12-4 to TRBJ1-4, with D hard to call. V shed 1 base and J shed 7 bases, with 13 bases lying between them. CDR3 size: 15 residues. CDR3 region: CASSLDSGVGEKLFF. The CDR3 bases are TGTGCCAGCAGTTTAGATTCTGGGGTTGGTGAAAAACTGTTTTTT.

The chain links TRBV6-5 to TRBJ1-1, with 7 bases identical to TRBD1. The CDR3 runs 13 residues. Germline CDR1 is MNHEY and CDR2 is SVGAGI. The V segment lost 5 bases and the J segment 6 bases; nucleotides outside the gene matches: 6. The CDR3 nucleotides read TGTGCCAGCAGTAACGGCAGGGGGGCTGAAGCTTTCTTT. Translated, it gives CASSNGRGAEAFF.

The chain has TRBV6-2 or TRBV6-3 and TRBJ2-2, with TRBD2 matching 10 bases. V shed 5 bases, J shed 4 bases, and the junction held 19 bases outside the gene matches. The CDR3 contains 20 residues. The germline gives CDR1 MNHEY, CDR2 SVGEGT. CDR3 DNA: TGTGCCAGCAGTACCCCCGGGAGGGGGCTAGCGGGAGTTGCCACCGGGGAGCTGTTTTTT. Amino acids: CASSTPGRGLAGVATGELFF.

V and J are TRBV7-2 and TRBJ1-1, with D perhaps matching TRBD1 (5 bases). V lost 2 bases, J lost 1 base, and 14 bases lay in between. Germline CDR1 and CDR2: SGHTA and FQGNSA. The CDR3 has 16 amino acids. CDR3 loop: CASSLFLVTENTEAFF. In DNA form, the CDR3 reads TGTGCCAGCAGCTTATTCCTAGTGACAGAGAACACTGAAGCTTTCTTT.

By sample fraction, this clonotype is medium-sized. This sequence joins TRBV20-1 and TRBJ2-1; TRBD1 matches 8 bases. After removal of 1 base from V and 3 bases from J, the junction contained 11 bases not matched to a gene. The CDR3 has 17 residues. Germline V lookup: CDR1 DFQATT, CDR2 SNEGSKA (reference sequence). In DNA, the CDR3 is TGCAGTGCTAGAGCGAACGACAGGGGCCGGGGCTACAATGAGCAGTTCTTC. Its translation: CSARANDRGRGYNEQFF.

This clonotype was detected only a few times. V and J are TRBV5-1 and TRBJ1-2; D unresolved. Between the trimmed V and J ends, which lost 0 bases and 0 bases, there was a span of 12 bases. This CDR3 is 16 amino acids long. Germline values: CDR1 SGHRS, CDR2 YFSETQ. CDR3 residues: CASSLVTEQTNYGYTF. The CDR3 DNA reads as TGCGCCAGCAGCTTGGTGACGGAGCAGACTAACTATGGCTACACCTTC.

This clonotype was counted a few times. This chain joins TRBV14 and TRBJ2-4; D is uncertain. The V gene's germline CDR1 is SGHDN and CDR2 FVKESK. Trimming pared 0 bases from V and 0 bases from J, leaving 18 bases between. The CDR3 is 19 amino acids. Here the CDR3 DNA reads TGTGCCAGCAGCCAAGAGCCCCTCGGCGGAAGGCTAGCCAAAAACATTCAGTACTTC. It yields the protein CASSQEPLGGRLAKNIQYF.

The J gene is TRBJ2-3, the V gene TRBV10-3; 11 bases align to TRBD2. Germline V CDR1 and CDR2: ENHRY, SYGVKD. The CDR3 spans 16 residues. The ends lost 6 bases at V and 4 bases at J; junction bases unmatched: 9. Here the CDR3 reads CAIRMIAGGPPDTQYF. The DNA for the CDR3 is TGTGCCATCAGGATGATAGCGGGAGGGCCACCAGATACGCAGTATTTT.

This clonotype has a handful of counts. This rearrangement joins TRBV11-2 to TRBJ2-1, with 7 bases identical to TRBD2. The trim removed 7 bases at V and 5 bases at J, leaving 11 bases unmatched. Germline CDR1 SGHAT, CDR2 FQNNGV. This CDR3 has 15 residues. This CDR3 reads CASTRGRRGNNEQFF. The CDR3 DNA reads as TGTGCCAGCACCCGCGGGCGGCGGGGGAACAATGAGCAGTTCTTC. Based on the CDR3 plus reference TRBV11-2 and TRBJ2-1, the full variable domain is EAGVAQSPRYKIIEKRQSVAFWCNPISGHATLYWYQQILGQGPKLLIQFQNNGVVDDSQLPKDRFSAERLKGVDSTLKIQPAKLEDSAVYLCASTRGRRGNNEQFFGPGTRLTVL.

The genes are TRBV10-3 and TRBJ1-6, with 7 bases identical to TRBD1. The CDR3 length is 13 residues. V gave up 6 bases and J gave up 8 bases; unmatched junction bases: 4. The germline V gene encodes CDR1 ENHRY and CDR2 SYGVKD. CDR3 residues: CAIRTGNDSPLHF. CDR3 nucleotide sequence: TGTGCCATCAGGACAGGGAATGATTCACCCCTCCACTTT.

The genes are TRBV2 and TRBJ2-1, with 8 bases that match TRBD2. Losses at the gene ends were 6 bases for V and 5 bases for J; bases not matched to a gene: 6. Germline assignment: CDR1 SNHLY and CDR2 FYNNEI. The CDR3 runs 14 residues. For the CDR3, the DNA is TGTGCCAGCAGGGGAGCGGGAGCCCACAATGAGCAGTTCTTC. Translated, it gives CASRGAGAHNEQFF. Looking up the rest from reference TRBV2 and TRBJ2-1 gives the full variable domain: EPEVTQTPSHQVTQMGQEVILRCVPISNHLYFYWYRQILGQKVEFLVSFYNNEISEKSEIFDDQFSVERPDGSNFTLKIRSTKLEDSAMYFCASRGAGAHNEQFFGPGTRLTVL.

V is TRBV5-1 and J is TRBJ2-5; 7 positions agree with TRBD1. Looked up from germline, CDR1 is SGHRS and CDR2 is YFSETQ. The V segment lost 5 bases and the J segment 5 bases; nucleotides outside the gene matches: 6. The CDR3 spans 13 residues. In nucleotides, the CDR3 is TGCGCCAGCAGTCCCGGGACAGTCGAGACCCAGTACTTC. Protein sequence: CASSPGTVETQYF.